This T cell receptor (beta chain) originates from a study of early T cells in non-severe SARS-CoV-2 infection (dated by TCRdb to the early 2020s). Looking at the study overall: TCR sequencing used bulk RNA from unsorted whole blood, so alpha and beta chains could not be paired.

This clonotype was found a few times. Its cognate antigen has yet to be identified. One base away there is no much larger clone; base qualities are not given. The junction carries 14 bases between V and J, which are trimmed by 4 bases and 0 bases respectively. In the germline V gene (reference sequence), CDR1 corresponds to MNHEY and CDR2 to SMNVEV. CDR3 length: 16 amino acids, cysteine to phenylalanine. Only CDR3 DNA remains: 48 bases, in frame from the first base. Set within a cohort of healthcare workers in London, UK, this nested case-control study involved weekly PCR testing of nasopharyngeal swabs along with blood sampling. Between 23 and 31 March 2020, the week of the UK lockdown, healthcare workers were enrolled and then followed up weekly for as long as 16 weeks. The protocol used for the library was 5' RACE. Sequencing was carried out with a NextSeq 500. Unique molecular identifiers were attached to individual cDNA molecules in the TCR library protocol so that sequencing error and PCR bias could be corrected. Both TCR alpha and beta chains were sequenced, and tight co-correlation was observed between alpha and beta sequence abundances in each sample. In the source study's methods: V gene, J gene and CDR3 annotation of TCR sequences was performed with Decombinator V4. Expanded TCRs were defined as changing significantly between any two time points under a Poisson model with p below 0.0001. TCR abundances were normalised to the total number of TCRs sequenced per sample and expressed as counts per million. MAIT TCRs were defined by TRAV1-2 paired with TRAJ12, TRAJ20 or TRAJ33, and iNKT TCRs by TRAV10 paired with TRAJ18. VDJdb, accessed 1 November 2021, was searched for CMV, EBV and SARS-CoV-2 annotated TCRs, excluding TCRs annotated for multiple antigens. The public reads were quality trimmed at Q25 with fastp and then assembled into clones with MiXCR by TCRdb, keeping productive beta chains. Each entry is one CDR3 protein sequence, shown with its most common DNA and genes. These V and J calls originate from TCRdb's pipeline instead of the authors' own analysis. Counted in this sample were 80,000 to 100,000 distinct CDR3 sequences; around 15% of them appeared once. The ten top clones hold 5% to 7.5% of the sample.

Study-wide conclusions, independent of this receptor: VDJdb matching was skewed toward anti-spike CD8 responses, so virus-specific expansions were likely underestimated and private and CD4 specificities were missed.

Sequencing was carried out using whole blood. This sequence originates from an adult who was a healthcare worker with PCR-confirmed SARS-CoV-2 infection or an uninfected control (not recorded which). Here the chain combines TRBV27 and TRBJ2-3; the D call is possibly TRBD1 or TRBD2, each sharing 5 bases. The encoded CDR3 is CASSSIGTTSTDTQYF. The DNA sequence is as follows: TGTGCCAGCAGTTCCATCGGGACGACTAGCACAGATACGCAGTATTTT.